The clone carrying this TCR beta chain was seen a handful of times. What it binds is not known. The identical CDR3 is also encoded by other nucleotide sequences in the sample. Across several immunoSEQ plates, the genomic DNA of each subset was split evenly. The method was immunoSEQ multiplex PCR; TCRdb's version includes in-frame clones alone and lacks a portion of them. The table lists 1.5 million to 2.5 million clones, just under 95% of them singletons, with 1.2% in the top ten. The data stem from a study of shared clonotypes between healthy human individuals. The overall study: A donor's plate count was three for CD4 naive and three for CD4 memory; CD8 naive had two and CD8 memory one. Study-wide results and limits: Expectations were that clonotype sharing among donors would be affected by sequencing depth. The rarefaction results pointed to incomplete sorted-subset sequencing despite large depth.

This CDR3 is built from 13 residues. The germline V gene encodes CDR1 SGHRS and CDR2 YFSETQ. V shed 1 base and J shed 3 bases, with 8 bases lying between them. Naive CD8 cells, CD45RO-negative and positively selected for CCR7, excluded terminally differentiated effector memory CD45RA+ cells. The TCR comes from a man aged 18 to 30 in good health. The chain has TRBV5-1 and TRBJ2-7; D gene uncertain. Sequenced input: naive CD8+ T cells sorted from blood. The CDR3: CASSLTPLYEQYF. DNA of the CDR3: TGCGCCAGCAGCTTGACACCTCTCTACGAGCAGTACTTC.